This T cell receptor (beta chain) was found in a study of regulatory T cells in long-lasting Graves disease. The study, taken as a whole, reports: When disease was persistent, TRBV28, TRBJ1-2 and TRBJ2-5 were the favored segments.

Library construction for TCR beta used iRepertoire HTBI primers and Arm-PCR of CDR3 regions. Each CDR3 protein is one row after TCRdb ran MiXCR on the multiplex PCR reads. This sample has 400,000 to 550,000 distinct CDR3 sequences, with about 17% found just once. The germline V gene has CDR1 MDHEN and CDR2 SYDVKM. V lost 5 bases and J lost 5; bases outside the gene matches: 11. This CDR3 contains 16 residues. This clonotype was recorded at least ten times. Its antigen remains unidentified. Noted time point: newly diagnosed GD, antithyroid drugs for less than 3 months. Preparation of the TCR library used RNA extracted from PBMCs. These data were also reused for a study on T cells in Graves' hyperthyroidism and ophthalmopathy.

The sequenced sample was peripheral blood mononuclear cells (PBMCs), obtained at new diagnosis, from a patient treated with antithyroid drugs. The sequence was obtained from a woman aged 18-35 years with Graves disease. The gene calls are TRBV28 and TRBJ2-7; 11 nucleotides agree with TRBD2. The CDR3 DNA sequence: TGTGCCAGCAGTCTCACTAGCGGGAGTTTTTTACACGAGCAGTACTTC. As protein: CASSLTSGSFLHEQYF.